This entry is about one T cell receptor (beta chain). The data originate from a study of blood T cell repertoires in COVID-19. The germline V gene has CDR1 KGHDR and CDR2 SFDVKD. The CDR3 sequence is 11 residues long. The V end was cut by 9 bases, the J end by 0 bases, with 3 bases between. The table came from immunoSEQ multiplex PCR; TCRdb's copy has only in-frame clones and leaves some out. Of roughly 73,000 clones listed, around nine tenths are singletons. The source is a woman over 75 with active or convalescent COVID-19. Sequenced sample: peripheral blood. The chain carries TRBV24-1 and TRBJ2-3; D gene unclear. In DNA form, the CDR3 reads TGTGCCACCGCGAGCACAGATACGCAGTATTTT. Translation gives CATASTDTQYF.